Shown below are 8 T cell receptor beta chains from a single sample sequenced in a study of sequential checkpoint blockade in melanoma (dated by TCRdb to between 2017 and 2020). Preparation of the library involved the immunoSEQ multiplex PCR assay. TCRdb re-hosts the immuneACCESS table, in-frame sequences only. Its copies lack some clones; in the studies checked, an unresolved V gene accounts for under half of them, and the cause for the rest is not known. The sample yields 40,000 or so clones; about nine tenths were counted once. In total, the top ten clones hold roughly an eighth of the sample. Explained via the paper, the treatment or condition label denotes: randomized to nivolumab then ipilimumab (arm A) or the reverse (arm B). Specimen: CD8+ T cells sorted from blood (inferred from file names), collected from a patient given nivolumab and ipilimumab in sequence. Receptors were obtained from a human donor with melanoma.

CDR3: CASSQGASDSYEQYF. The CDR3 bases are TGCGCCAGCAGCCAAGGGGCGTCTGACTCCTACGAGCAGTACTTC. The chain recombines TRBV4-1 with TRBJ2-7; no reliable D call. V dropped 1 base and J dropped 0 bases, with 10 bases sitting between them. The CDR3 contains 15 residues. From germline, CDR1 is MGHRA and CDR2 YSYEKL.

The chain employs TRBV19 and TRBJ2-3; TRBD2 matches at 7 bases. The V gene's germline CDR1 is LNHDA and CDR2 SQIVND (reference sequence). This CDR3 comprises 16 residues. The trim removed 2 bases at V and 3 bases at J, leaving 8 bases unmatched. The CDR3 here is CASSILPGGPTDTQYF. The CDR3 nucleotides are TGTGCCAGTAGTATATTGCCGGGAGGACCGACAGATACGCAGTATTTT.

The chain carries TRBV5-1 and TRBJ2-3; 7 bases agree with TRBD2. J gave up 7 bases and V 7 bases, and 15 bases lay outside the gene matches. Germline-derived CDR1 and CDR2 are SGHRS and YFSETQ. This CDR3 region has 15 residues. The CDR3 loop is CASRSWAGALYTQYF. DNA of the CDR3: TGCGCCAGCCGCTCTTGGGCGGGAGCGTTATATACGCAGTATTTT.

The CDR3 bases are TGTGCCAGCAGTCTCCAAGGGGGAGGGGCAAAACTGTTTTTT. Protein product: CASSLQGGGAKLFF. The chain links TRBV25-1 to TRBJ1-4; tentative D call: TRBD1 (6 bases). CDR1 is MGHDK and CDR2 is SYGVNS in the germline V gene. Trimming took off 5 bases at V and 10 bases at J, with 17 bases between the two ends. The CDR3 totals 14 residues. The full variable domain, rest sourced from reference TRBV25-1 and TRBJ1-4, is EADIYQTPRYLVIGTGKKITLECSQTMGHDKMYWYQQDPGMELHLIHYSYGVNSTEKGDLSSESTVSRIRTEHFPLTLESARPSHTSQYLCASSLQGGGAKLFFGSGTQLSVL.

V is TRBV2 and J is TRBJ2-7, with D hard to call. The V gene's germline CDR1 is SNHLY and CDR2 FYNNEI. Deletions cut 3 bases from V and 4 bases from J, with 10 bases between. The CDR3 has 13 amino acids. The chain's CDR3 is CASSDRLRYEQYF. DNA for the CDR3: TGTGCCAGCAGTGACAGGCTAAGGTACGAGCAGTACTTC.

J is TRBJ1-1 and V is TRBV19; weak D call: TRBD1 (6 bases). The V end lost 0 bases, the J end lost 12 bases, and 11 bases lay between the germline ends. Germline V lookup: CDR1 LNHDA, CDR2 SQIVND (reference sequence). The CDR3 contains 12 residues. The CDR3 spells CASSIDYRVTFF. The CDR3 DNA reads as TGTGCCAGTAGTATAGATTACAGGGTAACTTTCTTT.

This CDR3 is CASSLTGKTYEQYV. CDR3 bases: TGTGCCAGCAGCTTGACCGGGAAAACCTACGAGCAGTACGTC. V is TRBV5-5 and J is TRBJ2-7; D might be TRBD2 (5 bases). Trimming removed 1 base at V and 2 bases at J, with 10 bases between. The CDR3 is 14 amino acids. CDR1 and CDR2 from the germline V gene are SGHKS and YYEKEE (reference sequence).

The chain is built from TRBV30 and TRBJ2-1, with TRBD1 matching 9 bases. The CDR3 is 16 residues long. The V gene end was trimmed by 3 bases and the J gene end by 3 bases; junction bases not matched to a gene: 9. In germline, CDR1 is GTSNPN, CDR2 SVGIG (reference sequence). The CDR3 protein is CAWSSAGTGRYNEQFF. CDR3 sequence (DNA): TGTGCCTGGAGCTCTGCCGGGACAGGGCGCTACAATGAGCAGTTCTTC.